This entry describes one T cell receptor (beta chain). What this receptor recognizes is not known. No quality values exist for individual bases; no much larger clone is one base distant. The sample comes from a study of T cells in localized non-small cell lung cancer (dated by TCRdb to 2020 to 2021). Notes on the research overall: The study analyzed T cell repertoires of a few hundred early-stage NSCLC patients, comparing tumors and uninvolved tumor-adjacent lungs. The cohort consisted of around 250 treatment-naive NSCLC patients whose localized lung tumors had been resected. The mean age of the NSCLC patients was 60 to 85 years, with 130 or so men and approximately 100 women. On the study overall, not on this receptor specifically: Longer overall survival was associated with higher blood T cell density, whereas shorter survival was associated with higher adjacent-lung clonality. Uninvolved tumor-adjacent lung showed the highest T cell clonality, higher than tumor, which suggests more focused antigenic responses in the uninvolved tumor-adjacent lung. Because multi-region tumor sequencing was not performed, intratumor heterogeneity could not be ruled out. A median of around 57 of the top 100 tumor clones were detected in paired uninvolved adjacent lung, and approximately 28 of these tumor clones were also found among the top 100 clones of the paired uninvolved adjacent lung. Because the study design was exploratory, TCR variables were selected using unadjusted p-values without false-discovery rate correction.

The immunoSEQ Assay was used to sequence TCR beta CDR3 regions from DNA. The source study handled its data this way. T cell density was computed as TCR beta template counts normalized to usable DNA estimated by amplifying housekeeping genes. The preseqR package was used to estimate richness by extrapolating to 400,000 templates for PBMC samples and to 120,000 templates for tissue samples. Clonality was calculated as one minus Pielou's evenness. Differential abundance testing on productive amino-acid clonotypes, with a minimum total count of 5 and an alpha of 0.1, was used to identify tissue-enriched TCRs. The Jaccard Index and the Morisita Overlap Index were used to measure repertoire overlap between compartments. GLIPH grouped TCR beta CDR3s together with public tetramer-defined viral CDR3s, and a viral motif had to include at least three viral sequences and also show V-gene enrichment. Here the immuneACCESS table is served through TCRdb, limited to in-frame sequences with V and J called. Missing clones are a known gap in these copies; in checked studies unresolved V genes cover under half, and the rest lacks a known reason. The V and J calls and clone size were taken over from that table, and D and trimming were inferred from the DNA. The sample includes just under 20,000 clones, with roughly four fifths observed a single time. In total, the top ten clones hold approximately 4% of the sample.

At diagnosis, tumor, uninvolved tumor-adjacent lung and peripheral blood were collected and then preserved as a mix of FFPE and fresh-frozen material. Blood samples were analyzed as peripheral blood mononuclear cells for TCR repertoire profiling. The CDR3 measures 9 amino acids from cysteine to phenylalanine. Only the CDR3 DNA is retained, 27 bases long and in frame from the first base. From a lookup of the germline V gene, CDR1 and CDR2 are SQVTM and ANQGSEA. V loses 7 bases, J loses 8 bases, and the germline ends lie 6 bases apart. Sequencing used peripheral blood, obtained before any cancer treatment. This TCR was sampled from a man between 40 and 75 years old with stage I lung adenocarcinoma. The V gene is TRBV29-1 and the J gene is TRBJ2-1; perhaps TRBD2 is the D gene, with 6 bases matching. The DNA sequence is as follows: TGCAGCGGCGGGGATGAGCAGTTCTTC. Translated, it reads CSGGDEQFF.